This TCR beta chain was captured by sequencing in a study of tumor and adjacent non-tumor tissue in lung cancer. About the research overall: Each sample yielded some 4 million productive TCRbeta reads on average. Study-wide findings and caveats: Higher tumor TCR diversity was associated with shorter survival.

This CDR3 comprises 15 residues. V shed 8 bases and J 10 bases; nucleotides not matched to a gene: 14. This sample's RNA came from whole unsorted tissue. Between August and November 2014, newly diagnosed, chemotherapy-naive lung cancer patients underwent thoracic surgery in China. This clonotype has a count of ten or more. Its cognate antigen is unknown. The library came from three nested PCR rounds adapted from ARM-PCR protocols. MiXCR was run by TCRdb on the multiplex PCR reads, yielding one entry per CDR3 protein. The sample includes 130,000 or so distinct CDR3 sequences, around three fifths of them seen just once.

The sample consisted of lung tumor tissue. The receptor was derived from a man aged 30 to 45 with non-small cell lung cancer. The chain links TRBV12-3 or TRBV12-4 to TRBJ2-1; 10 bases line up with TRBD2. The chain's CDR3 is CASLDTSGNLREQFF. DNA of the CDR3: TGTGCCAGCCTGGATACTAGCGGGAACCTAAGGGAGCAGTTCTTC.